The following is a T cell receptor (beta chain) sequence with its context. Trimming stripped 4 bases from V and 7 bases from J, with 16 bases between. This CDR3 is 14 amino acids long. Germline assignment: CDR1 MNHEY and CDR2 SVGAGI. The data were taken from a study of control samples from healthy donors and cancer patients. Repertoires were generated with immunoSEQ multiplex PCR, while TCRdb's copy carries only in-frame clones and drops some. The sample holds roughly 18,000 clones, roughly 84% seen once. The specimen sequenced was PBMCs. This TCR derives from a woman aged 70-85 years with lung cancer. The gene calls are TRBV6-5 and TRBJ1-2; the D is unclear. This CDR3 reads CASSSYPQPGGYTF. CDR3 DNA sequence: TGTGCCAGCAGTTCCTACCCTCAGCCCGGTGGCTACACCTTC.